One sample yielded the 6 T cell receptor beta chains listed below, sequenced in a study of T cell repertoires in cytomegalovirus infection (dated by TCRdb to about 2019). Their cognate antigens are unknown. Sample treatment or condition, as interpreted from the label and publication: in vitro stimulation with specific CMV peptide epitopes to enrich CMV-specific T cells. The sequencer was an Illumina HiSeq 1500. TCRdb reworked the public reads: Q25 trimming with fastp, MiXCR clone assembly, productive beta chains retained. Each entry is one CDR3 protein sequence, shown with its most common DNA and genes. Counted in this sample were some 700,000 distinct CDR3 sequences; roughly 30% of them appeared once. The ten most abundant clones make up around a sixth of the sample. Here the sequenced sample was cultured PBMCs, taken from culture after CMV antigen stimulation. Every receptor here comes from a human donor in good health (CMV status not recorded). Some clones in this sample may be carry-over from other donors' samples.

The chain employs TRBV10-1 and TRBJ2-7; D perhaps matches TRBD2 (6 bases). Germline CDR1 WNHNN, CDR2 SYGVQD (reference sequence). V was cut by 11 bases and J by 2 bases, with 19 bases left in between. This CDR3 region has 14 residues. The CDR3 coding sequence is TGCGCCCCCCCCCTCGGGGCGGGGACCTACGAGCAGTACTTC. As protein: CAPPLGAGTYEQYF.

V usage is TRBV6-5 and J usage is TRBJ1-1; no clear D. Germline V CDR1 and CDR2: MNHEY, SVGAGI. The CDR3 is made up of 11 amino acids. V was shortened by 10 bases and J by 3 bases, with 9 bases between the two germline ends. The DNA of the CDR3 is TGTGCCACAGTGGGGTACACTGAAGCTTTCTTT. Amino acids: CATVGYTEAFF.

The CDR3 DNA reads TGTGCCAGCAGTTCCGGGACACAAAATCAGCCCCAGCATTTT. Its translation is CASSSGTQNQPQHF. J is TRBJ1-5 and V is TRBV2; weak D call: TRBD1 (6 bases). Between the trimmed V and J ends, which lost 5 bases and 4 bases, there was a span of 12 bases. Germline V lookup: CDR1 SNHLY, CDR2 FYNNEI. The CDR3 loop spans 14 amino acids.

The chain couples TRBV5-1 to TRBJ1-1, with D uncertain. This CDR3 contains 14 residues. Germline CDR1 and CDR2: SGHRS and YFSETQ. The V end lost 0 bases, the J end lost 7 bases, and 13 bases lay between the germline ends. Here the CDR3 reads CASSLEPGNVEAFF. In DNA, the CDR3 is TGCGCCAGCAGCTTGGAGCCGGGGAACGTTGAAGCTTTCTTT.

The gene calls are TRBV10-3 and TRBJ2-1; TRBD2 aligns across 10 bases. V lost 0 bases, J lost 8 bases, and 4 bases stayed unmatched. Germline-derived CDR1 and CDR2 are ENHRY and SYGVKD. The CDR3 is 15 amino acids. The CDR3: CAISESSLAGDEQFF. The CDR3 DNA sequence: TGTGCCATCAGTGAGTCGAGCCTAGCGGGGGATGAGCAGTTCTTC.

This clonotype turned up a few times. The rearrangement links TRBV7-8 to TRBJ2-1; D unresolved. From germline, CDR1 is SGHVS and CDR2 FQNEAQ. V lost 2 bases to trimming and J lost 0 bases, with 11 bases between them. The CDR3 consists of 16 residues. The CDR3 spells CASSLSQRHSYNEQFF. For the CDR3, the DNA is TGTGCCAGCAGCTTAAGCCAGAGGCACTCCTACAATGAGCAGTTCTTC.